Each of the 17 T cell receptor beta chains below was sequenced from the same sample in a study of graft-versus-host responses after intestinal transplantation. The data were produced by immunoSEQ multiplex PCR, yet TCRdb's version contains in-frame clones alone and is incomplete. The profile covers about 120,000 clones, with 85% to 95% appearing a single time and around 0.55% taken by the ten largest. No antigens are known for them. The sample was unstimulated CD8+ T cells sorted from spleen or lymph node cells, taken before intestinal transplant. Receptor source: a human donor who received an intestinal transplant.

This clone has only one observation. V gene TRBV5-6 combines with J gene TRBJ2-1; TRBD2 agrees at 10 bases. Germline values: CDR1 SGHDT, CDR2 YYEEEE. Unmatched junction bases numbered 5, after V lost 3 bases and J lost 14 bases. The CDR3 loop spans 12 amino acids. CDR3 region: CASSSAGGEEFF. The CDR3 DNA reads as TGTGCCAGCAGCTCAGCGGGAGGGGAGGAGTTCTTC.

The genes are TRBV5-4 and TRBJ2-1; unclear D gene. The CDR3 runs to 15 residues. V shed 3 bases and J shed 10 bases, with 20 bases lying between them. CDR1 is SGHNT, CDR2 YYREEE, per germline (reference sequence). The CDR3 protein is CASSYGPGSSREQFF. The CDR3 DNA reads as TGTGCCAGCAGCTACGGCCCCGGCTCCTCTAGGGAGCAGTTCTTC. Based on the CDR3 plus reference TRBV5-4 and TRBJ2-1, the full variable domain is ETGVTQSPTHLIKTRGQQVTLRCSSQSGHNTVSWYQQALGQGPQFIFQYYREEENGRGNFPPRFSGLQFPNYSSELNVNALELDDSALYLCASSYGPGSSREQFFGPGTRLTVL.

The chain has TRBV7-6 and TRBJ2-7, with 9 bases fitting TRBD1. The CDR3 contains 15 residues. After removal of 5 bases from V and 3 bases from J, the junction contained 8 bases not matched to a gene. Per germline, CDR1 SGHVS and CDR2 FNYEAQ. This CDR3 is CASSLGGTGLYEQYF. The CDR3 nucleotides are TGTGCCAGCAGCCTAGGGGGGACAGGGCTCTACGAGCAGTACTTC.

The J gene is TRBJ2-7, the V gene TRBV30; D unresolved. Germline V gene sequence: CDR1 GTSNPN, CDR2 SVGIG (reference sequence). Trimming left V 3 bases short and J 3 bases short, with 6 bases between. The CDR3 contains 11 residues. This CDR3 is CAWRAYYEQYF. CDR3 coding DNA: TGTGCCTGGAGGGCCTACTACGAGCAGTACTTC.

This clone was counted only a few times. The chain uses TRBV5-1 and TRBJ1-1; D is uncertain. The V gene's germline CDR1 is SGHRS and CDR2 YFSETQ. V was clipped by 2 bases and J by 5 bases, with 7 bases between them. The length of the CDR3 is 12 residues. CDR3 in DNA: TGCGCCAGCAGCTTCTATGGAACTGAAGCTTTCTTT. Its protein is CASSFYGTEAFF. Drawing the rest from reference TRBV5-1 and TRBJ1-1, the complete variable domain is KAGVTQTPRYLIKTRGQQVTLSCSPISGHRSVSWYQQTPGQGLQFLFEYFSETQRNKGNFPGRFSGRQFSNSRSEMNVSTLELGDSALYLCASSFYGTEAFFGQGTRLTVV.

V is TRBV27 and J is TRBJ1-2; 8 bases agree with TRBD1. Unmatched junction bases numbered 8, after V lost 5 bases and J lost 0 bases. The CDR3 has 16 amino acids. Germline lookup yields CDR1 MNHEY and CDR2 SMNVEV (reference sequence). The CDR3 DNA sequence: TGTGCCAGCAGTCCGTCCGGGACAGGAGCTAACTATGGCTACACCTTC. Amino acid sequence: CASSPSGTGANYGYTF.

This chain links TRBV13 with TRBJ2-3; 14 positions agree with TRBD2. Germline V gene sequence: CDR1 PRHDT, CDR2 FYEKMQ (reference sequence). The CDR3 contains 16 residues. V lost 4 bases to trimming and J lost 6 bases; unmatched junction nucleotides: 6. This CDR3 reads CASSSAGLAGDDTQYF. DNA for the CDR3: TGTGCCAGCAGCTCAGCGGGACTAGCGGGAGATGATACGCAGTATTTT.

The chain couples TRBV27 to TRBJ2-1; no firm D call. The CDR3 is 15 residues long. The V end was cut by 2 bases, the J end by 8 bases, with 16 bases between. Germline V gene lookup returns CDR1 MNHEY and CDR2 SMNVEV (reference sequence). CDR3 bases: TGTGCCAGCAGTTTAAACCCGGGCACGTACTATGAGCAGTTCTTC. This gives the protein CASSLNPGTYYEQFF.

This chain uses TRBV5-4 with TRBJ2-7; no clear D. This CDR3 region has 12 residues. V lost 0 bases to trimming and J lost 3 bases, with 4 bases between them. Looked up from germline, CDR1 is SGHNT and CDR2 is YYREEE (reference sequence). The CDR3 region is CASSLGDYEQYF. DNA of the CDR3: TGTGCCAGCAGCTTGGGGGACTACGAGCAGTACTTC.

The V gene is TRBV9, the J gene TRBJ2-7; D is perhaps TRBD1 or TRBD2 (5 bases each). This CDR3 contains 15 residues. V was clipped by 0 bases and J by 1 base, with 11 bases between them. Germline V gene sequence: CDR1 SGDLS, CDR2 YYNGEE. The CDR3 DNA reads TGTGCCAGCAGCGTAGAAACAGGCGGGTCCTACGAGCAGTACTTC. The encoded protein is CASSVETGGSYEQYF.

The rearrangement uses TRBV11-2 and TRBJ2-1; 9 bases are shared with TRBD2. The J segment lost 12 bases and the V segment lost 1 base, leaving 10 bases of the junction unmatched. The CDR3 spans 15 residues. Germline assignment: CDR1 SGHAT and CDR2 FQNNGV. The CDR3 region is CASSLGGRAGGGQFF. As DNA, the CDR3 is TGTGCCAGCAGCTTAGGGGGACGAGCGGGAGGAGGGCAGTTCTTC.

This chain joins TRBV10-1 and TRBJ2-7; D perhaps matches TRBD1 (5 bases). The germline CDR1 and CDR2 sequences are WNHNN and SYGVQD (reference sequence). CDR3 length equals 14 residues. The ends were cut back, 3 bases at V and 5 bases at J, with 14 bases in the middle. CDR3 DNA: TGCGCCAGCAGTGAAGGGTCAGGGAAGCACGAGCAGTACTTC. Its translation is CASSEGSGKHEQYF.

The chain has TRBV7-3 and TRBJ1-2; 9 bases are shared with TRBD1. The CDR3 loop spans 13 amino acids. Germline V lookup: CDR1 SGHTA, CDR2 FQGTGA. J was trimmed by 8 bases and V by 3 bases; bases with no gene match: 4. DNA of the CDR3: TGTGCCAGCAGCTTGGGGACAGGGAAGGGCTACACCTTC. Translating it yields CASSLGTGKGYTF.

The sample holds a few counts of this clone. This chain connects TRBV5-1 to TRBJ2-7, with D possibly TRBD2 on 7 matching bases. The CDR3 spans 12 residues. CDR1 and CDR2 from the germline V gene are SGHRS and YFSETQ. V lost 3 bases to trimming and J lost 5 bases, with 9 bases between them. This CDR3 is CASSWGGHEQYF. Written as DNA, the CDR3 is TGCGCCAGCAGCTGGGGGGGGCACGAGCAGTACTTC.

The chain links TRBV7-3 to TRBJ2-6; 12 positions match TRBD1. The V segment lost 5 bases and the J segment 2 bases; nucleotides outside the gene matches: 4. In germline, CDR1 is SGHTA, CDR2 FQGTGA. The CDR3 runs to 17 residues. The CDR3 bases are TGTGCCAGCAGCCCGGGACAGGGGGCCGCTGGGGCCAACGTCCTGACTTTC. It is translated as CASSPGQGAAGANVLTF.

The chain combines TRBV6-5 with TRBJ2-2; 11 nucleotides match TRBD1. From germline, CDR1 is MNHEY and CDR2 SVGAGI. CDR3 length: 14 residues. J was trimmed by 6 bases and V by 8 bases; bases with no gene match: 5. CDR3 residues: CASCGQGASGELFF. The CDR3 nucleotides are TGTGCCAGCTGTGGACAGGGGGCATCCGGGGAGCTGTTTTTT.

The chain joins TRBV5-1 to TRBJ2-3; 11 bases line up with TRBD2. Germline values: CDR1 SGHRS, CDR2 YFSETQ. The V segment lost 3 bases and the J segment 5 bases; nucleotides outside the gene matches: 11. This CDR3 contains 17 residues. This CDR3 reads CASSSKLAGANRDTQYF. In nucleotides, the CDR3 is TGCGCCAGCAGCTCGAAACTAGCGGGAGCGAACCGAGATACGCAGTATTTT.